Listed below are T cell receptor beta chains from one sample, sequenced in a study of identical twins. TCRdb redid the calling of the 5' RACE reads with MiXCR, one entry per CDR3 protein. Of 1,800,000 or so distinct CDR3 sequences in the sample, less than 35% were seen once. The material sequenced was cord blood. Every receptor here comes from a newborn girl in good health. Each CDR3 is given with its conserved first and last residue. The D gene is left open where the match is weak. Only part of the rows carry a size: once, few, many, or a class if the clone is expanded.

clone size	D gene	V gene	J gene	CDR3 length	CDR3 DNA	CDR3 protein
NA	TRBD1	TRBV20-1	TRBJ2-5	15	TGCAGTGCTAGCGGGACAGCTAACCCCCAAGAGACCCAGTACTTC	CSASGTANPQETQYF
few	NA	TRBV12-3/TRBV12-4	TRBJ1-4	13	TGTGCCAGCAGTTGGGGGAAAAATGAAAAACTGTTTTTT	CASSWGKNEKLFF
few	TRBD2	TRBV5-1	TRBJ2-5	14	TGCGCCAGCAGTCCACTCGGGAGGGGCGAGACCCAGTACTTC	CASSPLGRGETQYF
NA	NA	TRBV28	TRBJ2-5	13	TGTGCCAGCAGTTTAGGGCGGTTCAATGAGCAGTACTTC	CASSLGRFNEQYF
many	TRBD2	TRBV28	TRBJ2-3	15	TGCGCCAGCAGCTTTAGCGGGGTTGGCACAGATACGCAGTATTTT	CASSFSGVGTDTQYF
few	NA	TRBV9	TRBJ1-5	18	TGTGCCAGCAGCGTAGACGACAGCCTAAGGAAAATAAATCAGCCCCAGCATTTT	CASSVDDSLRKINQPQHF
NA	NA	TRBV19	TRBJ1-2	13	TGTGCCAGTAGTATTGGGCTGGCCTATGGCTACACCTTC	CASSIGLAYGYTF
many	NA	TRBV21-1	TRBJ1-2	16	TGTGCCAGCAGCAAAGCCGGGACAGGTTTCCCCTATGGCTACACCTTC	CASSKAGTGFPYGYTF
NA	NA	TRBV6-1	TRBJ2-1	15	TGTGCCAGCAGTGAACCAGCGGCCTCCTACAATGAGCAGTTCTTC	CASSEPAASYNEQFF
NA	TRBD2	TRBV19	TRBJ2-2	15	TGTGCCAGTATCAGCGGGAGACTGAACACCGGGGAGCTGTTTTTT	CASISGRLNTGELFF
NA	NA	TRBV5-1	TRBJ2-1	16	TGCGCCAGCAGCTTGGACTTGTCCCTTTGGTACAATGAGCAGTTCTTC	CASSLDLSLWYNEQFF
NA	NA	TRBV12-3/TRBV12-4	TRBJ2-3	17	TGTGCCAGCAGTTTAGACGTACTAGTGTGGGACGCAGATACGCAGTATTTT	CASSLDVLVWDADTQYF
NA	NA	TRBV5-1	TRBJ1-2	13	TGCGCCAGCAGCTCACAGCGCTACTATGGCTACACCTTC	CASSSQRYYGYTF
NA	TRBD2	TRBV7-2	TRBJ2-1	15	TGTGCCAGCAGCTTAGGACTAGCGGGAGGACAATCGCAGTTCTTC	CASSLGLAGGQSQFF
few	TRBD1	TRBV6-1	TRBJ1-6	15	TGTGCCAGCAGTGAACAGGGGGCAGGAAATTCACCCCCCCACTTT	CASSEQGAGNSPPHF
NA	TRBD2	TRBV7-2	TRBJ2-3	16	TGTGCCAGCAGCTTAACCGGGGGGAGAGGTGCAGATACGCAGTATTTT	CASSLTGGRGADTQYF
NA	NA	TRBV20-1	TRBJ2-5	13	TGCAGTGCTAGCCGGGTGGAGCAAGAGACCCAGTACTTC	CSASRVEQETQYF
NA	TRBD2	TRBV20-1	TRBJ2-1	14	TGCAGTGCTACCATAGCGGGACTTTACAATGAGCAGTTCTTC	CSATIAGLYNEQFF
few	NA	TRBV20-1	TRBJ2-7	10	TGCAGTGCTAGAGCCCACGAGCAGTACTTC	CSARAHEQYF
NA	NA	TRBV4-1	TRBJ1-1	15	TGCGCCAGCAGCCAAGGTCCCCACGGGAACACTGAAGCTTTCTTT	CASSQGPHGNTEAFF
few	TRBD1	TRBV10-3	TRBJ1-2	14	TGTGCCATCAGTGGGACAGGGGGCCGTAGTGGCTACACCTTC	CAISGTGGRSGYTF
few	NA	TRBV20-1	TRBJ2-2	16	TGCAGTGCTAGAGATTGGGGGGAGATAGACACCGGGGAGCTGTTTTTT	CSARDWGEIDTGELFF
few	TRBD2	TRBV20-1	TRBJ2-3	15	TGCAGTGCGGCAGAAAGGACTAGCGGCACAGATACGCAGTATTTT	CSAAERTSGTDTQYF
few	TRBD1	TRBV12-3/TRBV12-4	TRBJ2-3	16	TGTGCCAGCAGTTTCTGGCGACAGGGACCCACAGATACGCAGTATTTT	CASSFWRQGPTDTQYF
few	TRBD2	TRBV5-1	TRBJ2-7	17	TGCGCCAGCAGCTTGGCGGGACTAGCGGACGTCTCCTACGAGCAGTACTTC	CASSLAGLADVSYEQYF
NA	NA	TRBV6-1	TRBJ2-1	11	TGTGCCAGCAGTGCTTGGAATGAGCAGTTCTTC	CASSAWNEQFF
many	NA	TRBV28	TRBJ2-1	13	TGTGCCAGCAGTGTTGTGACCCCCGGTGAGCAGTTCTTC	CASSVVTPGEQFF
few	TRBD1	TRBV5-5	TRBJ1-4	17	TGTGCCAGCAGCTTGGGGGACAGGGGGGCAACTAATGAAAAACTGTTTTTT	CASSLGDRGATNEKLFF
many	TRBD2	TRBV5-1	TRBJ2-7	15	TGCGCCAGCAGCCAAGGACTAGCGCGCGCCTACGAGCAGTACTTC	CASSQGLARAYEQYF